This TCR beta chain stems from a study of blood T cell repertoires in COVID-19. Background on the study: Donors in the United States, Italy and Spain gave samples during acute or convalescent COVID-19. PBMCs, B-cell-depleted T cells, or T cells were the source of the cDNA or gDNA that made up the material.

Per the original data handling: Nucleated cell counts were estimated from reference gene primer amplification. Assay: immunoSEQ multiplex PCR; the TCRdb copy retains only in-frame clones and omits some. V and J calls and clone size are as listed in that table; D and trimming were resolved from the DNA. The data contain around 150,000 clones, about 80% of them singletons. Trimming took 3 bases from V and 1 from J, leaving 6 bases between them. Looked up from germline, CDR1 is DFQATT and CDR2 is SNEGSKA (reference sequence). The CDR3 consists of 12 residues. The rearrangement uses TRBV20-1 and TRBJ1-1; D is perhaps TRBD1 (5 bases). This receptor was obtained from a woman aged 80 or older with acute or convalescent COVID-19. The sample was peripheral blood. The CDR3 sequence: CSASRGNTEAFF. CDR3 nucleotide sequence: TGCAGTGCTAGTAGGGGGAACACTGAAGCTTTCTTT.